This is a list of T cell receptor beta chains from one sample in a study of CD8 T cells in ankylosing spondylitis. In TCRdb, the 5' RACE reads were re-called with MiXCR into one record per CDR3 protein. The table lists 80,000 to 90,000 distinct CDR3 sequences, 27% of them singletons. The sequenced sample consisted of blood, either unsorted or a sorted T cell fraction (not recorded which). Receptor source: a male donor with ankylosing spondylitis or in good health (not recorded which). The CDR3 runs from the conserved cysteine through the conserved F or W.

V: TRBV18
length: 14
J: TRBJ1-1
CDR3: CASSPAGPGAQAFF

V: TRBV29-1
length: 15
J: TRBJ2-3
CDR3: CSETSLKGPTDTQYF

V: TRBV4-1
length: 14
J: TRBJ2-3
CDR3: CASSRVGITDTQYF

V: TRBV6-1
length: 16
J: TRBJ2-6
CDR3: CASSESLYSGANVLTF

V: TRBV5-1
length: 18
J: TRBJ2-1
CDR3: CASTQVDWAGAPYNEQFF

V: TRBV19
length: 13
J: TRBJ1-1
CDR3: CATGGQLNTEAFF

V: TRBV20-1
length: 16
J: TRBJ1-1
CDR3: CSAYGQGRPQNTEAFF

V: TRBV15
length: 15
J: TRBJ1-4
CDR3: CATGGDRGLNEKLFF

V: TRBV20-1
length: 15
J: TRBJ2-1
CDR3: CSARDSGGILDEQFF

V: TRBV19
length: 17
J: TRBJ2-1
CDR3: CASSEGLAGVGGNEQFF

V: TRBV29-1
length: 11
J: TRBJ1-1
CDR3: CSGGLDTEAFF

V: TRBV11-2
length: 16
J: TRBJ1-2
CDR3: CASSTFTGAANYGYTF

V: TRBV12-3/TRBV12-4
length: 14
J: TRBJ2-1
CDR3: CASTYLDSYNEQFF

V: TRBV7-3
length: 18
J: TRBJ2-7
CDR3: CASSSTGQGAPVSYEQYF

V: TRBV9
length: 15
J: TRBJ2-1
CDR3: CASSVTSGSFHEQFF

V: TRBV7-3
length: 13
J: TRBJ2-3
CDR3: CASSFQPTDTQYF

V: TRBV20-1
length: 12
J: TRBJ2-1
CDR3: CSAVPTRVEQFF

V: TRBV20-1
length: 11
J: TRBJ2-7
CDR3: CSRGSPYEQYF

V: TRBV12-3/TRBV12-4
length: 14
J: TRBJ2-1
CDR3: CASSQQSSYNEQFF

V: TRBV18
length: 14
J: TRBJ1-1
CDR3: CASSPIQGRTEAFF

V: TRBV20-1
length: 20
J: TRBJ2-1
CDR3: CSSLGTYIVGTGFGMNEQFF

V: TRBV6-1
length: 16
J: TRBJ2-1
CDR3: CASRTIWVSGRNEQFF

V: TRBV12-3/TRBV12-4
length: 17
J: TRBJ2-3
CDR3: CASSLALAGESTDTQYF

V: TRBV15
length: 15
J: TRBJ1-5
CDR3: CATSRDAASNQPQHF

V: TRBV5-1
length: 14
J: TRBJ1-2
CDR3: CASSSDRANYGYTF

V: TRBV18
length: 15
J: TRBJ2-2
CDR3: CASSPRAGGTGELFF

V: TRBV14
length: 15
J: TRBJ1-2
CDR3: CASSPGRGENYGYTF

V: TRBV19
length: 14
J: TRBJ2-3
CDR3: CASTRLAGTDTQYF

V: TRBV5-1
length: 14
J: TRBJ2-5
CDR3: CASSPGQGQETQYF

V: TRBV5-1
length: 13
J: TRBJ1-1
CDR3: CASSLVRQAEAFF

V: TRBV5-1
length: 13
J: TRBJ2-7
CDR3: CASSLDRVYEQYF

V: TRBV3-1
length: 12
J: TRBJ1-5
CDR3: CASSQDGTAQHF

V: TRBV2
length: 16
J: TRBJ1-2
CDR3: CASSDRRGRSPYGYTF

V: TRBV20-1
length: 14
J: TRBJ2-1
CDR3: CSARASGRNNEQFF

V: TRBV5-8
length: 15
J: TRBJ2-1
CDR3: CASSLPTWGTNEQFF

V: TRBV29-1
length: 13
J: TRBJ2-5
CDR3: CSQSRDGGETQYF

V: TRBV7-9
length: 17
J: TRBJ2-2
CDR3: CAGSELLSTSNTGELFF

V: TRBV4-2
length: 17
J: TRBJ1-1
CDR3: CASSQGLDRRMNTEAFF

V: TRBV11-1
length: 14
J: TRBJ2-3
CDR3: CASSSRGAGDTQYF

V: TRBV29-1
length: 14
J: TRBJ2-7
CDR3: CSVQDRGRAYEQYF

V: TRBV29-1
length: 13
J: TRBJ2-5
CDR3: CSVPGPNQETQYF

V: TRBV4-2
length: 13
J: TRBJ2-1
CDR3: CASSQVGRDEQFF

V: TRBV10-3
length: 14
J: TRBJ1-2
CDR3: CATGDRGPNYGYTF

V: TRBV6-5
length: 14
J: TRBJ2-3
CDR3: CASSSRRAGDTQYF

V: TRBV7-2
length: 16
J: TRBJ2-7
CDR3: CASSLESTGGSYEQYF

V: TRBV29-1
length: 15
J: TRBJ1-1
CDR3: CSVLGGEPQVTEAFF

V: TRBV10-1
length: 15
J: TRBJ2-1
CDR3: CASSRPGDPYNEQFF

V: TRBV19
length: 14
J: TRBJ1-1
CDR3: CASSIRGRFPEAFF

V: TRBV12-3/TRBV12-4
length: 15
J: TRBJ2-2
CDR3: CASTLAGGGTGELFF

V: TRBV10-3
length: 13
J: TRBJ2-3
CDR3: CAISESSRDTQYF

V: TRBV6-1
length: 14
J: TRBJ1-1
CDR3: CASSLTGVSTEAFF

V: TRBV7-7
length: 13
J: TRBJ1-5
CDR3: CASSLLVTQPQHF

V: TRBV7-9
length: 13
J: TRBJ2-7
CDR3: CASSINTLNEQYF

V: TRBV20-1
length: 14
J: TRBJ1-1
CDR3: CSASEGGADTEAFF

V: TRBV12-3/TRBV12-4
length: 10
J: TRBJ1-1
CDR3: CATGGRRAFF

V: TRBV6-5
length: 12
J: TRBJ1-1
CDR3: CASSYSATEAFF

V: TRBV7-3
length: 14
J: TRBJ2-3
CDR3: CASSVSNSADTQYF

V: TRBV20-1
length: 12
J: TRBJ2-5
CDR3: CSARTSQETQYF

V: TRBV20-1
length: 14
J: TRBJ2-5
CDR3: CSASPSGVRKTQYF

V: TRBV28
length: 20
J: TRBJ1-3
CDR3: CASSLFKIGGQLFSGNTIYF